Each of the 30 T cell receptor beta chains below was sequenced from the same sample in a study of cytomegalovirus exposure and HLA in healthy donors. PCR employed 60 Vbeta and 13 Jbeta primers. Sequencing used immunoSEQ multiplex PCR; TCRdb keeps in-frame clones, though not all of them. The table records roughly 72,000 clones, approximately 79% of them present only once. Sequences were obtained from PBMCs. The source is a woman between 40 and 55 years old in good health and CMV-seropositive.

The V call is TRBV5-1, the J call TRBJ1-1; D gene ambiguous. Germline CDR1 and CDR2: SGHRS and YFSETQ. Trimming stripped 0 bases from V and 5 bases from J, with 11 bases between. The CDR3 runs to 14 residues. The CDR3 region is CASSLGISSTEAFF. CDR3 in DNA: TGCGCCAGCAGCTTGGGTATCTCTTCGACTGAAGCTTTCTTT.

The V and J genes are TRBV6-5 and TRBJ2-7; 7 bases fit TRBD1. Germline CDR1 and CDR2: MNHEY and SVGAGI. The CDR3 consists of 16 residues. J lost 3 bases, V lost 0 bases, and 8 bases had no gene match. CDR3 sequence: CASSYSTLTGNYEQYF. Here the CDR3 DNA reads TGTGCCAGCAGTTACTCAACACTGACAGGGAACTACGAGCAGTACTTC.

The gene calls are TRBV9 and TRBJ2-7; maybe TRBD1 (6 bases). This CDR3 has 14 residues. Germline CDR1 reads SGDLS; CDR2 reads YYNGEE. V lost 4 bases, J lost 4 bases, and 15 bases lay in between. The CDR3 DNA sequence: TGTGCCAGCAGCCCTCAGGGGCTAGAATACGAGCAGTACTTC. Its translation: CASSPQGLEYEQYF. The variable domain in full, with the rest retrieved from reference TRBV9 and TRBJ2-7, is DSGVTQTPKHLITATGQRVTLRCSPRSGDLSVYWYQQSLDQGLQFLIQYYNGEERAKGNILERFSAQQFPDLHSELNLSSLELGDSALYFCASSPQGLEYEQYFGPGTRLTVT.

CDR3 nucleotides: TGTGCCAGCAGCCAGACACCACAAGAGACCCAGTACTTC. It encodes CASSQTPQETQYF. The rearrangement joins TRBV9 to TRBJ2-5; D remains unclear. V shed 4 bases and J shed 2 bases, with 9 bases lying between them. The V gene's germline CDR1 is SGDLS and CDR2 YYNGEE. The CDR3 contains 13 residues. Combining the CDR3 with reference TRBV9 and TRBJ2-5 gives the whole variable domain DSGVTQTPKHLITATGQRVTLRCSPRSGDLSVYWYQQSLDQGLQFLIQYYNGEERAKGNILERFSAQQFPDLHSELNLSSLELGDSALYFCASSQTPQETQYFGPGTRLLVL.

V usage is TRBV6-6 and J usage is TRBJ2-3, with 10 bases lining up with TRBD2. V lost 10 bases, J lost 3 bases, and 7 bases stayed unmatched. CDR3 length: 14 residues. The germline V gene has CDR1 MNHNY and CDR2 SVGAGI (reference sequence). The CDR3 protein is CATISGGGTDTQYF. The CDR3, as DNA: TGTGCCACCATCAGCGGGGGGGGGACAGATACGCAGTATTTT.

J is TRBJ2-7 and V is TRBV6-1, with 8 bases identical to TRBD1. With 5 bases clipped from V and 0 bases from J, the junction kept 6 bases outside the gene matches. Germline V gene sequence: CDR1 MNHNS, CDR2 SASEGT. The CDR3 sequence is 15 residues long. CDR3 loop: CASSPDRVSSYEQYF. CDR3 DNA sequence: TGTGCCAGCAGTCCGGACAGGGTTAGCTCCTACGAGCAGTACTTC.

The rearrangement uses TRBV5-6 and TRBJ1-1; 9 bases are shared with TRBD1. The CDR3 totals 16 residues. J was trimmed by 11 bases and V by 3 bases; bases with no gene match: 17. Germline V lookup: CDR1 SGHDT, CDR2 YYEEEE. CDR3 region: CASSSLPGTGYSGAFF. CDR3 nucleotides: TGTGCCAGCAGCTCACTCCCCGGGACAGGGTATAGTGGGGCTTTCTTT. Drawing the rest from reference TRBV5-6 and TRBJ1-1, the complete variable domain is DAGVTQSPTHLIKTRGQQVTLRCSPKSGHDTVSWYQQALGQGPQFIFQYYEEEERQRGNFPDRFSGHQFPNYSSELNVNALLLGDSALYLCASSSLPGTGYSGAFFGQGTRLTVV.

The rearrangement links TRBV6-5 to TRBJ1-1; possibly TRBD1 for D (6 bases). The CDR3 covers 13 residues. V was cut by 8 bases and J by 5 bases, with 15 bases left in between. Germline CDR1 reads MNHEY; CDR2 reads SVGAGI. The CDR3 sequence: CASQGFSGTEAFF. For the CDR3, the DNA is TGTGCCAGCCAGGGGTTTTCGGGAACTGAAGCTTTCTTT.

This clone appeared a few times. V usage is TRBV6-1 and J usage is TRBJ1-3, with D unclear. With 6 bases removed from V and 2 bases from J, the gap between germline ends came to 11 bases. This CDR3 is built from 14 residues. Germline V gives CDR1 MNHNS, CDR2 SASEGT. CDR3 bases: TGTGCCAGCAGGGTTCGGGGTACTGGAAACACCATATATTTT. Its translation is CASRVRGTGNTIYF.

The chain combines TRBV30 with TRBJ2-7; 12 bases are shared with TRBD1. The CDR3 is made up of 12 amino acids. Germline CDR1 reads GTSNPN; CDR2 reads SVGIG (reference sequence). With V trimmed by 5 bases and J by 9 bases, 5 bases remained unmatched. This CDR3 reads CAWGTGGKAQYF. Here the CDR3 DNA reads TGTGCCTGGGGGACAGGGGGCAAGGCGCAGTACTTC.

This chain links TRBV6-1 with TRBJ1-2; a weak D match, TRBD1 (5 bases). Germline V gene data show CDR1 as MNHNS and CDR2 as SASEGT. The CDR3 covers 14 residues. Deletions cut 4 bases from V and 2 bases from J, with 11 bases between. The CDR3 DNA reads TGTGCCAGCAGTGCCCAGACAGTGAACTATGGCTACACCTTC. Its protein is CASSAQTVNYGYTF.

The chain combines TRBV20-1 with TRBJ2-1; a weak D match, TRBD2 (6 bases). Germline V gene sequence: CDR1 DFQATT, CDR2 SNEGSKA (reference sequence). CDR3 length: 11 residues. Trimming removed 4 bases at V and 6 bases at J, with 7 bases between. CDR3 protein: CSATTSNEQFF. CDR3 coding DNA: TGCAGTGCTACGACTAGCAATGAGCAGTTCTTC.

This clone was found once. CDR3 nucleotide sequence: TGCGCCAGCGTAGCGGGAGGCGCGACCTACGAGCAGTACTTC. This encodes CASVAGGATYEQYF. The chain employs TRBV5-1 and TRBJ2-7; TRBD2 matches at 10 bases. The CDR3 has 14 amino acids. V gave up 7 bases and J gave up 2 bases; unmatched junction bases: 6. The germline CDR1 and CDR2 sequences are SGHRS and YFSETQ.

The chain carries TRBV5-8 and TRBJ2-5, with 9 positions matching TRBD1. V dropped 2 bases and J dropped 5; count of bases not matched to a gene: 4. The germline CDR1 and CDR2 sequences are SGHTS and YDEGEE. The CDR3 contains 14 residues. The CDR3 DNA follows: TGTGCCAGCAGCTTAGGGACAGGGCGCGAGACCCAGTACTTC. This gives the protein CASSLGTGRETQYF.

This clone has only a few counts. The chain has TRBV5-4 and TRBJ2-5; D is possibly TRBD1 (6 bases). Trimming took 2 bases from V and 2 from J, leaving 10 bases between them. The CDR3 extends over 14 amino acids. Germline loops: CDR1 SGHNT, CDR2 YYREEE (reference sequence). CDR3 residues: CASSLQGAQETQYF. The CDR3, as DNA: TGTGCCAGCAGCTTACAGGGCGCGCAAGAGACCCAGTACTTC.

The chain links TRBV5-1 to TRBJ1-1; 10 positions agree with TRBD1. V lost 4 bases, J lost 7 bases, and 7 bases stayed unmatched. Germline-derived CDR1 and CDR2 are SGHRS and YFSETQ. The CDR3 is 14 residues long. The CDR3 bases are TGCGCCAGCAGCACGGGACAGGGGACCGGTGAAGCTTTCTTT. Residues: CASSTGQGTGEAFF.

The chain employs TRBV2 and TRBJ1-2; D may be TRBD1 (6 bases). V lost 9 bases and J lost 2, with 16 bases in between. The CDR3 has 14 residues. The germline V gene has CDR1 SNHLY and CDR2 FYNNEI. Here the CDR3 reads CASRGGTGNYGYTF. In DNA form, the CDR3 reads TGTGCCAGTAGGGGGGGTACAGGGAACTATGGCTACACCTTC.

This chain joins TRBV2 and TRBJ1-3; D possibly corresponds to TRBD1 (6 bases). The germline V and J ends were trimmed by 5 bases and 0 bases, with 8 bases remaining between them. CDR3 size: 14 residues. Germline assignment: CDR1 SNHLY and CDR2 FYNNEI. CDR3 sequence: CASSTGFSGNTIYF. The CDR3 nucleotides read TGTGCCAGCAGTACAGGGTTCTCTGGAAACACCATATATTTT. The variable domain in full, with the rest retrieved from reference TRBV2 and TRBJ1-3, is EPEVTQTPSHQVTQMGQEVILRCVPISNHLYFYWYRQILGQKVEFLVSFYNNEISEKSEIFDDQFSVERPDGSNFTLKIRSTKLEDSAMYFCASSTGFSGNTIYFGEGSWLTVV.

V is TRBV7-9 and J is TRBJ1-1; perhaps TRBD1 as D (5 bases). The CDR3 runs 16 residues. Trimming took 4 bases from V and 1 from J, leaving 16 bases between them. Germline V gene sequence: CDR1 SEHNR, CDR2 FQNEAQ (reference sequence). This CDR3 is CASSSPSGLRNTEAFF. CDR3 nucleotide sequence: TGTGCCAGCAGCTCACCCTCGGGACTACGGAACACTGAAGCTTTCTTT. Full variable domain (remainder filled in from reference TRBV7-9 and TRBJ1-1): DTGVSQNPRHKITKRGQNVTFRCDPISEHNRLYWYRQTLGQGPEFLTYFQNEAQLEKSRLLSDRFSAERPKGSFSTLEIQRTEQGDSAMYLCASSSPSGLRNTEAFFGQGTRLTVV.

In the case of this clone: An end of the junction does not agree with germline; a read error may underlie this. The chain has TRBV19 and TRBJ2-7, with 10 nucleotides matching TRBD2. The CDR3 is made up of 14 amino acids. From germline, CDR1 is LNHDA and CDR2 SQIVND (reference sequence). CDR3 residues: CASSIVLAGDDQYF. CDR3 sequence (DNA): TGTGCCAGTAGTATAGTCCTAGCGGGAGACGACCAGTACTTC.

This rearrangement joins TRBV5-1 to TRBJ1-5; possibly TRBD1 for D (6 bases). Germline V gives CDR1 SGHRS, CDR2 YFSETQ. The CDR3 has 15 amino acids. Trimming took off 5 bases at V and 0 bases at J, with 12 bases between the two ends. The DNA of the CDR3 is TGCGCCAGCAGTCAGGACAGTTATAGCAATCAGCCCCAGCATTTT. It is translated as CASSQDSYSNQPQHF.

This rearrangement joins TRBV5-1 to TRBJ2-1, with D hard to call. Germline-derived CDR1 and CDR2 are SGHRS and YFSETQ. The V end was cut by 5 bases, the J end by 2 bases, with 11 bases between. The CDR3 contains 14 residues. The CDR3 loop is CASRGQATYNEQFF. CDR3 coding DNA: TGCGCCAGCAGGGGCCAGGCTACCTACAATGAGCAGTTCTTC.

This clone was observed once. J is TRBJ2-3 and V is TRBV5-1; 15 bases map to TRBD2. Looked up from germline, CDR1 is SGHRS and CDR2 is YFSETQ. The CDR3 runs to 20 residues. V gave up 4 bases and J gave up 1 base; unmatched junction bases: 13. In DNA, the CDR3 is TGCGCCAGCAGCACCCGCGCCGGGACTAGCGGGGGGACCCGCACAGATACGCAGTATTTT. Translated: CASSTRAGTSGGTRTDTQYF. The variable domain in full, with the rest retrieved from reference TRBV5-1 and TRBJ2-3, is KAGVTQTPRYLIKTRGQQVTLSCSPISGHRSVSWYQQTPGQGLQFLFEYFSETQRNKGNFPGRFSGRQFSNSRSEMNVSTLELGDSALYLCASSTRAGTSGGTRTDTQYFGPGTRLTVL.

This chain joins TRBV5-1 and TRBJ2-7; D uncertain. Per the germline V gene, CDR1 is SGHRS and CDR2 is YFSETQ. Trimming left V 1 base short and J 2 bases short, with 10 bases between. The CDR3 is made up of 14 amino acids. The CDR3 loop is CASSLSGETYEQYF. CDR3 nucleotide sequence: TGCGCCAGCAGCTTGTCAGGTGAGACCTACGAGCAGTACTTC.

The V gene is TRBV10-3, the J gene TRBJ2-3, with D perhaps matching TRBD1 (6 bases). Trimming cost V 5 bases and J 2 bases, with 11 bases left between them. The CDR3 is 14 residues long. Germline loops: CDR1 ENHRY, CDR2 SYGVKD. The CDR3 DNA follows: TGTGCCATCAGTTCGGACAGATCCACAGATACGCAGTATTTT. Its protein product is CAISSDRSTDTQYF.

The chain carries TRBV6-1 and TRBJ1-6; 7 bases fit TRBD1. J gave up 3 bases and V 4 bases, and 9 bases lay outside the gene matches. The germline CDR1 and CDR2 sequences are MNHNS and SASEGT. CDR3 length equals 17 residues. CDR3 amino acids: CASSATGRLGYNSPLHF. The CDR3 nucleotides are TGTGCCAGCAGTGCGACAGGGCGGCTGGGCTATAATTCACCCCTCCACTTT.

This clone was detected once. CDR3: CASSFVAGGPRNEQFF. The CDR3 DNA follows: TGTGCCAGCAGCTTTGTAGCGGGAGGGCCCCGCAATGAGCAGTTCTTC. V usage is TRBV5-6 and J usage is TRBJ2-1; 11 bases are a match to TRBD2. There are 16 residues in the CDR3. V shed 2 bases and J 6 bases; nucleotides not matched to a gene: 7. The germline gives CDR1 SGHDT, CDR2 YYEEEE.

The chain has TRBV5-1 and TRBJ1-2; D ambiguous. This CDR3 is built from 18 residues. The germline V gene encodes CDR1 SGHRS and CDR2 YFSETQ. V was clipped by 0 bases and J by 2 bases, with 20 bases between them. The CDR3 DNA sequence: TGCGCCAGCAGCTTGGGCGGTTTCACTAATCCCCGAAACTATGGCTACACCTTC. Protein: CASSLGGFTNPRNYGYTF. Looking up the rest from reference TRBV5-1 and TRBJ1-2 gives the full variable domain: KAGVTQTPRYLIKTRGQQVTLSCSPISGHRSVSWYQQTPGQGLQFLFEYFSETQRNKGNFPGRFSGRQFSNSRSEMNVSTLELGDSALYLCASSLGGFTNPRNYGYTFGSGTRLTVV.

The genes are TRBV18 and TRBJ2-5, with D possibly matching TRBD2 (6 bases). The CDR3 is 14 residues long. V lost 3 bases to trimming and J lost 5 bases, with 13 bases between them. Germline V gene sequence: CDR1 KGHSH, CDR2 LQKENI. This CDR3 reads CASSPPGAGETQYF. In DNA, the CDR3 is TGTGCCAGCTCACCTCCGGGAGCCGGTGAGACCCAGTACTTC.

Note on this clone: One junction end does not reproduce the germline sequence, and a read error may be involved. This chain uses TRBV4-2 with TRBJ2-1, with 10 bases matching TRBD2. Germline lookup yields CDR1 LGHNA and CDR2 YNFKEQ. The length of the CDR3 is 15 residues. CDR3 residues: CASSQGLAGINKQFF. The CDR3 DNA reads as TGTGCCAGCAGCCAAGGACTAGCGGGTATCAATAAGCAGTTCTTC.